The source of this T cell receptor beta chain is a study of CD8+ T cells in alopecia areata. Overall study findings and caveats: Sequence data from scalp samples additionally include resident alphabeta T cells of normal skin. Lesional scalp, notably in alopecia totalis/universalis, had clonality above that of normal scalp.

Comments on this clone: What it recognizes is unknown.

Isolated RNA was reverse transcribed into cDNA used as the sequencing template. Using immunoSEQ multiplex PCR, the repertoire was profiled, and TCRdb retains in-frame clones only, with some absent. The table has 7,500 to 9,000 clones, 71% seen once. The CDR3 totals 13 residues. Looked up from germline, CDR1 is LNHDA and CDR2 is SQIVND (reference sequence). The germline V and J ends were trimmed by 3 bases and 2 bases, with 5 bases remaining between them. It was for five patients that CD4+ cells were sorted into CD25+CD127- cells. From alopecia areata patients, lesional scalp punch biopsies and peripheral blood were collected. PBMCs provided sorted CD4+ and CD8+ T cells.

This clonotype was obtained from a human donor with alopecia areata. The rearrangement joins TRBV19 to TRBJ1-5, with D hard to call. Specimen: CD4+ Tregs sorted from blood. The CDR3 spells CASSIGGNQPQHF. The CDR3 DNA reads as TGTGCCAGTAGTATTGGGGGCAATCAGCCCCAGCATTTT.